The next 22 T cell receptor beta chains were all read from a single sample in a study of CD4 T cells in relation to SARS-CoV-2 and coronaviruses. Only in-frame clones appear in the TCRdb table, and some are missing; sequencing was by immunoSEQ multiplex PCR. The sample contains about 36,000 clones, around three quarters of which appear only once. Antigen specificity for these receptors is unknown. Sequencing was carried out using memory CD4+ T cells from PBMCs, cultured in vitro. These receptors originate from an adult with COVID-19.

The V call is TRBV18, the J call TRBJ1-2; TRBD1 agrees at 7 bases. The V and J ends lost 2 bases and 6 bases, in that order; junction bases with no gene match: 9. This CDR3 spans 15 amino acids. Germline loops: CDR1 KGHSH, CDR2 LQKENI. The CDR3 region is CASSPIIGGNDGYTF. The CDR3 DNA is TGTGCCAGCTCACCAATTATAGGGGGCAACGATGGCTACACCTTC.

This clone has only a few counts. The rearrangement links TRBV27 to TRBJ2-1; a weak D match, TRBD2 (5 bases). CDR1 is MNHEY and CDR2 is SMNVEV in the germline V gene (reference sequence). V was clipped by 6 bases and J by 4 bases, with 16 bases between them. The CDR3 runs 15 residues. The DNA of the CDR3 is TGTGCCAGCAGCGGTAGGGAGTTCAAGTACAATGAGCAGTTCTTC. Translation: CASSGREFKYNEQFF.

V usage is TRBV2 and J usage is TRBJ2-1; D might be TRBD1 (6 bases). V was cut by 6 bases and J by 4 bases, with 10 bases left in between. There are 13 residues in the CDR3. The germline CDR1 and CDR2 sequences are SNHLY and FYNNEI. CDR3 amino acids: CASRGALYNEQFF. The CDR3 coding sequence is TGTGCCAGCAGGGGGGCCTTATACAATGAGCAGTTCTTC.

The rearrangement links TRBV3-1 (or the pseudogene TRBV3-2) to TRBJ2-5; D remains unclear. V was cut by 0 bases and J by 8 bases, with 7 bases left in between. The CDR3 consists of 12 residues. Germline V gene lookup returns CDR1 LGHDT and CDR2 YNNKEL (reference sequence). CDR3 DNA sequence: TGTGCCAGCAGCCAAGAAGTGGGTACCCAGTACTTC. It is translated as CASSQEVGTQYF.

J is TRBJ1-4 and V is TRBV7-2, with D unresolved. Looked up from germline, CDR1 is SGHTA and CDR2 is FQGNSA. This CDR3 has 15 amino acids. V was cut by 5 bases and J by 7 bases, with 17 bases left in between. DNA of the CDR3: TGTGCCAGCAGCCCAACCCGGGCTGGGAGTGAAAAACTGTTTTTT. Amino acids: CASSPTRAGSEKLFF.

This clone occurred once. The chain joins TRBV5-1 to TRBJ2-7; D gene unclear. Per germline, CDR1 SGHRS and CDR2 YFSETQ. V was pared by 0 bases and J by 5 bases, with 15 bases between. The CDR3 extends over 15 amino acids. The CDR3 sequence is CASSLAAWTSHEQYF. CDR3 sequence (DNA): TGCGCCAGCAGCTTGGCCGCGTGGACCTCTCACGAGCAGTACTTC.

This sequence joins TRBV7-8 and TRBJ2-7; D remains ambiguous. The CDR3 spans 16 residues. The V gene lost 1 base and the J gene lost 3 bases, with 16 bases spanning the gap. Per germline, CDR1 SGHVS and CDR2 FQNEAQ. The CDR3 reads CASSLVSTDPLYEQYF. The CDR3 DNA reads TGTGCCAGCAGCTTAGTTTCGACGGACCCCCTCTACGAGCAGTACTTC.

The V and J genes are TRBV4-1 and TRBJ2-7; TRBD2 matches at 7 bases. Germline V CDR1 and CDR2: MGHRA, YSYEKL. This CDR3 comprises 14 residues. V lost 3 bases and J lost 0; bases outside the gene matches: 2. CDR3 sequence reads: CASSHSGISYEQYF. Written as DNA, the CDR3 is TGCGCCAGCAGCCACAGCGGGATCTCCTACGAGCAGTACTTC.

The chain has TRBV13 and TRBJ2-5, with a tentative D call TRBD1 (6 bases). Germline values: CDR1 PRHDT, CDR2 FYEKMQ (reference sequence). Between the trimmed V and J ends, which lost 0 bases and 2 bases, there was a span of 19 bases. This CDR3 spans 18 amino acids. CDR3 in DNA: TGTGCCAGCAGCTTAGGCCTAGGGACACCTCGCCGGCAAGAGACCCAGTACTTC. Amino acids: CASSLGLGTPRRQETQYF.

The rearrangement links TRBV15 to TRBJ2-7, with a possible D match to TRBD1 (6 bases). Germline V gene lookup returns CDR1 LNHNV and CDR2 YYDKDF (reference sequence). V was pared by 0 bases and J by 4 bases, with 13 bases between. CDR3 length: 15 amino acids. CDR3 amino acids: CATSRDPGTTYEQYF. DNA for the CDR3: TGTGCCACCAGCAGAGATCCCGGGACAACTTACGAGCAGTACTTC. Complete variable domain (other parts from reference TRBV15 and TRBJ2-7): DAMVIQNPRYQVTQFGKPVTLSCSQTLNHNVMYWYQQKSSQAPKLLFHYYDKDFNNEADTPDNFQSRRPNTSFCFLDIRSPGLGDTAMYLCATSRDPGTTYEQYFGPGTRLTVT.

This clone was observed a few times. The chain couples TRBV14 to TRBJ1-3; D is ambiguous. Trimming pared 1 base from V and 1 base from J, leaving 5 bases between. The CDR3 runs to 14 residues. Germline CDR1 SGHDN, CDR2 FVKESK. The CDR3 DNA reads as TGTGCCAGCAGCCAAGTTTTTTCTGGAAACACCATATATTTT. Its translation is CASSQVFSGNTIYF. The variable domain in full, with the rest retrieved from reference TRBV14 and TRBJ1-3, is EAGVTQFPSHSVIEKGQTVTLRCDPISGHDNLYWYRRVMGKEIKFLLHFVKESKQDESGMPNNRFLAERTGGTYSTLKVQPAELEDSGVYFCASSQVFSGNTIYFGEGSWLTVV.

DNA for the CDR3: TGTGCCAGCAGCCCCACAGGGGACGATATGAACACTGAAGCTTTCTTT. Its protein is CASSPTGDDMNTEAFF. This chain joins TRBV7-8 and TRBJ1-1; 7 bases align to TRBD1. The junction had 9 bases not matched to a gene; V was cut back by 5 bases and J by 0 bases. The CDR3 spans 16 residues. CDR1 is SGHVS, CDR2 FQNEAQ, per germline.

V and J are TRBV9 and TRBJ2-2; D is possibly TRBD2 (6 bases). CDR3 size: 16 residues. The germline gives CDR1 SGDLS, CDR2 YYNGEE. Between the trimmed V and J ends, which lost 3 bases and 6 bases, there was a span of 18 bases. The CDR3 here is CASSARGIYQSGELFF. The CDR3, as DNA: TGTGCCAGCAGCGCCCGCGGGATTTATCAATCCGGGGAGCTGTTTTTT.

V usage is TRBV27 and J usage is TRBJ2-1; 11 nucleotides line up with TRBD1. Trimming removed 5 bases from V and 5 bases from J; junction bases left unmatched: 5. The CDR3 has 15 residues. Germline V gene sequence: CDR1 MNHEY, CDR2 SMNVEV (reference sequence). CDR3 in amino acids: CASSKDRGRDNEQFF. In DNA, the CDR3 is TGTGCCAGCAGTAAGGACAGGGGGCGCGACAATGAGCAGTTCTTC.

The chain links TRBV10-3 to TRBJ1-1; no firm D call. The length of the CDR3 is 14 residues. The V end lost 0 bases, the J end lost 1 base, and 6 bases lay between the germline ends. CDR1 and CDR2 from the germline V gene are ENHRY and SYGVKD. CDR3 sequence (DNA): TGTGCCATCAGTGAGTCGAGAAGGAACACTGAAGCTTTCTTT. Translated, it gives CAISESRRNTEAFF.

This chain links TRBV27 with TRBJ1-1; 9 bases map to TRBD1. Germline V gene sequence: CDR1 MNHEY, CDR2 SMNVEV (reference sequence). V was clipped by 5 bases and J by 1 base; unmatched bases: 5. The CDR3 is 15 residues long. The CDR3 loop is CASSLTGGRNTEAFF. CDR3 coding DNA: TGTGCCAGCAGTCTGACAGGGGGGAGGAACACTGAAGCTTTCTTT.

In nucleotides, the CDR3 is TGTGCCAGCAGCCCAGGGACTAGCGGGCTGAAGACCCAGTACTTC. It is translated as CASSPGTSGLKTQYF. The chain is built from TRBV11-2 and TRBJ2-5; 12 bases agree with TRBD2. The CDR3 runs 15 residues. CDR1 and CDR2 (germline): SGHAT, FQNNGV. J lost 6 bases, V lost 5 bases, and 7 bases had no gene match. Using reference TRBV11-2 and TRBJ2-5 for the parts outside the CDR3, the full variable domain is EAGVAQSPRYKIIEKRQSVAFWCNPISGHATLYWYQQILGQGPKLLIQFQNNGVVDDSQLPKDRFSAERLKGVDSTLKIQPAKLEDSAVYLCASSPGTSGLKTQYFGPGTRLLVL.

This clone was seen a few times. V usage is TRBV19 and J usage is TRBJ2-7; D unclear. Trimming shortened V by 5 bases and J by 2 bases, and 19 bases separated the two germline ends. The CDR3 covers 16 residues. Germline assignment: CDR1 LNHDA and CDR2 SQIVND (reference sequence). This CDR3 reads CASSPDRRPNTYEQYF. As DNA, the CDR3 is TGTGCCAGTAGTCCCGATCGTAGGCCTAATACCTACGAGCAGTACTTC.

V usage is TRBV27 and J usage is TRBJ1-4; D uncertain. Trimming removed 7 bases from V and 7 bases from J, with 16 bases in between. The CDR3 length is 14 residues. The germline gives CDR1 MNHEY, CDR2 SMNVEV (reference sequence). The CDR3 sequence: CASTFKGGSEKLFF. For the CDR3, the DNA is TGTGCCAGCACCTTCAAAGGAGGCAGTGAAAAACTGTTTTTT.

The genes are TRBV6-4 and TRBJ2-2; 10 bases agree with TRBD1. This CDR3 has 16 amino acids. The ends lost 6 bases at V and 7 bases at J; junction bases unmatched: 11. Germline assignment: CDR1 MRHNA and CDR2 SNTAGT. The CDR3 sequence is CASSSGTGDLNGELFF. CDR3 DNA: TGTGCCAGCAGCTCCGGGACAGGGGATTTGAACGGGGAGCTGTTTTTT.

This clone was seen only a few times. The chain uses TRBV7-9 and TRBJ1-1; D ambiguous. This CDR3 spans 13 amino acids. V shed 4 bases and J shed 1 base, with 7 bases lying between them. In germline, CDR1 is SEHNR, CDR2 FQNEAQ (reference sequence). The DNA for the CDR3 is TGTGCCAGCAGCTGGCTAGGGAACACTGAAGCTTTCTTT. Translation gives CASSWLGNTEAFF.

The CDR3 spells CASSFPSSGSPNNEQFF. The CDR3 DNA is TGTGCCAGCAGTTTTCCGTCTAGCGGGAGCCCCAACAATGAGCAGTTCTTC. This rearrangement joins TRBV27 to TRBJ2-1; 10 bases line up with TRBD2. Germline lookup yields CDR1 MNHEY and CDR2 SMNVEV (reference sequence). This CDR3 region has 17 residues. J was trimmed by 5 bases and V by 3 bases; bases with no gene match: 10.